This TCR beta chain was observed in a study of shared clonotypes between healthy human individuals. The CDR3 consists of 15 residues. The V end was cut by 8 bases, the J end by 0 bases, with 16 bases between. CDR1 MDHEN and CDR2 SYDVKM come from the germline V gene. Whole-study findings and limits: Large sequencing depth failed to make sorted-subset sequencing complete, rarefaction showed. Naive CD4 clonotype sharing across several donors was 4.5% to 6%. The genetic and exposure-history diversity represented was limited by few donors.

As concerns this clone: Its antigen is undetermined.

The table came from immunoSEQ multiplex PCR; TCRdb's copy has only in-frame clones and leaves some out. The sample carries approximately 500,000 clones, almost 97% recorded once. Donors comprised healthy HIV-negative adults lacking recent acute infections or vaccinations. The sequenced sample consisted of naive CD4+ T cells sorted from blood. The subset is: CD45RA+ positively selected. The sequence was obtained from a woman in her twenties or thirties in good health. The J gene is TRBJ1-2, the V gene TRBV28; D remains unclear. In DNA, the CDR3 is TGTGCCAGCCGTCTCGATCTCAGAGCTAACTATGGCTACACCTTC. Residues: CASRLDLRANYGYTF.